This TCR beta chain is drawn from a study of blood T cell repertoires in COVID-19. The V and J ends lost 8 bases and 5 bases respectively, with 18 bases between them. Germline CDR1 LNHDA, CDR2 SQIVND (reference sequence). The CDR3 spans 14 residues. As originally analysed: Reference gene primers were amplified, and this amplification served to estimate nucleated cell counts. Measured with immunoSEQ multiplex PCR; TCRdb has only the in-frame clones, and not every one. For V, J and clone size, that table is used; D and trimming come from the DNA. The table lists over 100,000 clones, approximately 80% of them singletons.

The chain recombines TRBV19 with TRBJ1-2; tentatively, D is TRBD1 (5 bases). The receptor was isolated from a man aged 55 to 70 with acute or convalescent COVID-19. Sequenced material: peripheral blood. As DNA, the CDR3 is TGTGCCAGTGGAGGGACCCAACTAACATATGGCTACACCTTC. It translates to CASGGTQLTYGYTF.